This T cell receptor (beta chain) is from a study of tumor-infiltrating lymphocytes in oesophageal squamous cell carcinoma. With 4 bases removed from V and 7 bases from J, the gap between germline ends came to 17 bases. The CDR3 runs 15 residues. TCRdb reanalysed the PCR reads using MiXCR and keeps one entry per CDR3 protein. The sample includes 18,000 or so distinct CDR3 sequences, around 44% of them seen just once. The chain employs TRBV12-3 or TRBV12-4 and TRBJ1-5; D possibly corresponds to TRBD1 (6 bases). The sample taken for sequencing was esophageal tumor tissue. The clonotype originates from a male donor with esophageal squamous cell carcinoma. As DNA, the CDR3 is TGTGCCAGCAGTTCACAATTTACAGGGTTGCAGCCCCAGCATTTT. This encodes CASSSQFTGLQPQHF.